This record concerns one T cell receptor beta chain sequence. The antigen it recognizes is unknown. The record has no base qualities; no much larger clone is one base away. Inclusive of the bounding cysteine and phenylalanine, the CDR3 is 14 residues long. The DNA shown is the 42-base CDR3, in frame from base 1. CDR1 and CDR2 are read off the germline V gene as SGHDT and YYEEEE. Relative to germline, V is 0 bases shorter and J is 5 bases shorter, with 11 bases between their ends. This sample is part of a study of blood T cell repertoires in COVID-19 (TCRdb year 2020). Notes on the research overall: Samples covering the acute and convalescent phases of COVID-19 were provided by collaborators in the United States, Italy and Spain. The material from the prospective study consisted of cDNA or gDNA derived from T cells, B-cell-depleted T cells, or PBMCs. Deeply sampled blood TCRbeta repertoires from subjects exposed to, actively infected with, or recovered from COVID-19 were included in the dataset. Where available, HLA class I and class II types were obtained from metadata supplied by the sample provider rather than from assay-based typing. The samples were drawn from two sources: the first 160 participants of the ongoing ImmuneRACE study, and over 1,000 subjects contributed by 6 global collaborators. Nearly every sample came with metadata listing a de-identified subject ID, COVID-19 status, age in years and sex. The repertoires were released in a freely available public database intended as a resource for research on the immune response to SARS-CoV-2. What the authors observed across the whole study: The quantity of clinical and demographic metadata differed by source and by participant and was supplied without curation.

The collaborating institutions used their own protocols to collect whole blood in K2EDTA tubes. For TCRbeta analysis, collaborators shipped samples as frozen whole blood, isolated PBMCs, or DNA extracted from either of those sample types. The immunoSEQ Assay, a bias-controlled multiplex PCR, was used to amplify TCRbeta CDR3 regions from genomic DNA. As for the original processing: Nucleated cell counts per sample were estimated from amplification of reference gene primers within the assay. Sequence reads were collapsed and filtered to measure the absolute abundance of every unique TCRbeta CDR3 rearrangement. For each sample, productive Simpson clonality was calculated by taking the square root of Simpson's diversity index across productive rearrangements. In its TCRdb copy, this immuneACCESS table keeps in-frame sequences only and misses some clones. Where compared with another copy, unresolved V genes explain less than half of these, and the others have no known cause. V and J calls plus clone size are reproduced from that table; the DNA served to infer D and trimming. A total of about 190,000 clones appear in this sample, 80% to 85% of them only once. The ten largest clones capture about 4.9% of the sample.

The receptor comes from a woman aged 25 to 45 with acute or convalescent COVID-19. The sequence is built from TRBV5-6 and TRBJ2-5, with no reliable assignment of the D segment. Sequenced: peripheral blood. The DNA sequence is TGTGCCAGCAGCTTGGGTCCTCTCAGGGAGACCCAGTACTTC. Its protein product is CASSLGPLRETQYF.